This T cell receptor beta chain was documented in a study of neoadjuvant nivolumab and ipilimumab in lung cancer. Germline CDR1 reads SQVTM; CDR2 reads ANQGSEA. CDR3 size: 18 residues. Between the trimmed V and J ends, which lost 0 bases and 3 bases, there was a span of 23 bases. Profiling relied on immunoSEQ multiplex PCR, and the TCRdb table lists in-frame clones only, not all of them. The data show tens of thousands of clones, nearly 90% seen once. The chain has TRBV29-1 and TRBJ1-2; possibly TRBD1 for D (6 bases). The origin of this receptor is an adult with non-small cell lung cancer. Material: peripheral blood, obtained before neoadjuvant nivolumab, alone or with ipilimumab. The CDR3 region has the DNA TGCAGCGTTGAAGATCGGTCCGGTGACAGGAGACCAGACTATGGCTACACCTTC. It specifies CSVEDRSGDRRPDYGYTF.